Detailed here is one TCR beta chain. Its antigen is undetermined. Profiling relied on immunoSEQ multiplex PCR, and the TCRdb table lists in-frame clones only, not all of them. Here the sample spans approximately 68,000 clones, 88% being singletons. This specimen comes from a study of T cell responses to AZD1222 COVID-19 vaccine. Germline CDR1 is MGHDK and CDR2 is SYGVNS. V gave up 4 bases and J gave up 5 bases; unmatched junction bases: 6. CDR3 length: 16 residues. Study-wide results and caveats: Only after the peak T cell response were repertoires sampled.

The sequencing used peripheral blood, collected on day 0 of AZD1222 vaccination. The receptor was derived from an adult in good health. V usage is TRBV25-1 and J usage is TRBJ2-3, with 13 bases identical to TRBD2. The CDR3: CASSARLAGGRDTQYF. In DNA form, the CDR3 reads TGTGCCAGCAGTGCCCGACTAGCGGGGGGCAGAGATACGCAGTATTTT.